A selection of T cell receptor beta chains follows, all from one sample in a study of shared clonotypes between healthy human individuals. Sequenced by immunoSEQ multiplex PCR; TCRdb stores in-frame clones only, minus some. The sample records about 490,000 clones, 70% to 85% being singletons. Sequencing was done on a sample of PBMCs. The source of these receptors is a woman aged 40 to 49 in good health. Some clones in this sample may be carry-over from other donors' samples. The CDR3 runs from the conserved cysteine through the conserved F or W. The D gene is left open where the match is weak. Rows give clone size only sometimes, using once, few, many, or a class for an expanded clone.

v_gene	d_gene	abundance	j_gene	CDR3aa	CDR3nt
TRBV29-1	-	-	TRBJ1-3	CSVETGNTIYF	TGCAGCGTCGAAACCGGAAACACCATATATTTT
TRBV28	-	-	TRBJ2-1	CASSLVAGPYNEQFF	TGTGCCAGCAGTTTAGTTGCGGGACCATACAATGAGCAGTTCTTC
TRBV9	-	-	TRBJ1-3	CASSANTGPRGNTIYF	TGTGCCAGCAGCGCCAATACAGGGCCAAGAGGAAACACCATATATTTT
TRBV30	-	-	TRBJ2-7	CAWSARDEQYF	TGTGCCTGGAGTGCTCGCGACGAGCAGTACTTC
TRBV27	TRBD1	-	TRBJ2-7	CASSRDRDRAYEQYF	TGTGCCAGCAGCCGTGACCGGGACAGGGCCTACGAGCAGTACTTC
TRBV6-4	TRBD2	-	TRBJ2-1	CASTGTDQREPHEQFF	TGTGCCAGCACCGGAACGGACCAGCGGGAGCCCCATGAGCAGTTCTTC
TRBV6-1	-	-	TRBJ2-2	CASNLGPHTGELFF	TGTGCCAGCAACTTGGGACCCCACACCGGGGAGCTGTTTTTT
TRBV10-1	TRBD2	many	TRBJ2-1	CASSALAGSDNEQFF	TGCGCCAGCAGTGCCCTAGCGGGATCGGACAATGAGCAGTTCTTC
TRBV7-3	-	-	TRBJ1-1	CASSFGRNTEAFF	TGTGCCAGCAGCTTTGGGAGGAACACTGAAGCTTTCTTT
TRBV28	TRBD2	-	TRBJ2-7	CASSLSGSLSYEQYF	TGTGCCAGCAGTCTCAGCGGGAGCCTTTCCTACGAGCAGTACTTC
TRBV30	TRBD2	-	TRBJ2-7	CAWFRGGYEQYF	TGCGCCTGGTTTCGGGGGGGCTACGAGCAGTACTTC
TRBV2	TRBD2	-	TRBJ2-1	CASTSGRARVWEQFF	TGTGCCAGCACTAGCGGGAGGGCCCGGGTTTGGGAGCAGTTCTTC
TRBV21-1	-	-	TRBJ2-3	CASSTTLGPNTDTQYF	TGTGCCAGCAGCACCACATTGGGACCTAACACAGATACGCAGTATTTT
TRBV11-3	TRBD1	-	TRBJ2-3	CASSLCTDREFRDTQYF	TGTGCCAGCAGCTTATGCACGGACAGGGAGTTTAGAGATACGCAGTATTTT
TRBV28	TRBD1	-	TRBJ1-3	CASSFVRTGGNTIYF	TGTGCCAGCAGTTTCGTTCGGACAGGGGGAAACACCATATATTTT
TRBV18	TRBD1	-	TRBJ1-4	CASSPDRVGEKLFF	TGTGCCAGCTCTCCCGACAGGGTTGGTGAAAAACTGTTTTTT
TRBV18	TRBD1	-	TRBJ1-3	CASSPDRSSGNTIYF	TGTGCCAGCTCGCCGGACAGGAGCTCTGGAAACACCATATATTTT
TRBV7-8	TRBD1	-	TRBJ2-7	CASRPLSGTGYEQYF	TGTGCCAGCAGACCCCTATCCGGGACAGGCTACGAGCAGTACTTC
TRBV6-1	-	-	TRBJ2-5	CASSETSARGQETQYF	TGTGCCAGCAGTGAAACCTCGGCCAGGGGTCAAGAGACCCAGTACTTC
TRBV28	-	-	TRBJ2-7	CASRSRGLRTRGSYEQYF	TGTGCCAGCCGGAGTAGGGGCCTGAGGACTAGGGGGTCCTACGAGCAGTACTTC
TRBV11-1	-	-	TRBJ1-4	CASSSTLQLFF	TGTGCCAGCAGTTCCACTCTCCAACTGTTTTTT
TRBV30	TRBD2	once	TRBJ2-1	CAWSRLGLAGPRSSYNEQFF	TGTGCCTGGAGTCGGCTGGGACTAGCGGGCCCACGAAGCTCCTACAATGAGCAGTTCTTC
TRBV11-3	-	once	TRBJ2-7	CASSLGPGEQYF	TGTGCCAGCAGCTTAGGACCTGGCGAGCAGTACTTC
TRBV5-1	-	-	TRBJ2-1	CASSYSPREQFF	TGCGCCAGCAGCTATAGCCCTAGGGAGCAGTTCTTC
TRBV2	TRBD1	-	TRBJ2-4	CASGQGANIQYF	TGTGCCAGCGGGCAGGGGGCAAACATTCAGTACTTC
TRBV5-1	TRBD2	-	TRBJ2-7	CASSSLTGLASYEQYF	TGCGCCAGCAGCTCCCTTACGGGACTAGCGTCATACGAGCAGTACTTC
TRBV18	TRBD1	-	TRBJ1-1	CASSPLTGDETEAFF	TGTGCCAGCTCACCGTTAACAGGGGATGAGACTGAAGCTTTCTTT
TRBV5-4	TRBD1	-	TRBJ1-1	CASSLAGTGNTEAFF	TGTGCCAGCAGCTTAGCCGGGACAGGGAACACTGAAGCTTTCTTT
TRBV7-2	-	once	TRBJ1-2	CASSLLEGVARGYTF	TGTGCCAGCAGCTTATTGGAGGGGGTGGCGAGGGGCTACACCTTC
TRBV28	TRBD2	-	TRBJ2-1	CASSLAGEGLYNEQFF	TGTGCCAGCAGCTTAGCGGGAGAGGGCTTGTACAATGAGCAGTTCTTC
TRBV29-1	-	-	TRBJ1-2	CSAAGDYYGYTF	TGCAGCGCCGCGGGGGACTACTATGGCTACACCTTC
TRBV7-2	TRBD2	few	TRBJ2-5	CASSAGRGGTQYF	TGTGCCAGCAGCGCTGGCCGGGGGGGGACCCAGTACTTC
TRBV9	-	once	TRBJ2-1	CASSVAPSTFNEQFF	TGTGCCAGCAGCGTAGCTCCTAGTACATTTAATGAGCAGTTCTTC
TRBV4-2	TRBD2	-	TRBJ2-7	CASSQDPLAGDLYEQYF	TGTGCCAGCAGCCAAGATCCGCTAGCGGGGGACCTATACGAGCAGTACTTC
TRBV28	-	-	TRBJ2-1	CASSLVRGTSYNEQFF	TGTGCCAGCAGTTTAGTACGGGGGACCTCCTACAATGAGCAGTTCTTC
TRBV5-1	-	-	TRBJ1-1	CASSLSGAGTETFF	TGCGCCAGCAGCTTATCAGGAGCGGGAACTGAAACTTTCTTT
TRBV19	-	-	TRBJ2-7	CASRDTAYSYEQYF	TGTGCCAGTAGGGATACAGCGTACTCCTACGAGCAGTACTTC
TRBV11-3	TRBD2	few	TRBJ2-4	CASSFGLAGGVGKNIQYF	TGTGCCAGCAGCTTCGGACTAGCGGGAGGCGTAGGGAAAAACATTCAGTACTTC
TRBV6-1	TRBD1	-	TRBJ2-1	CASSEDGTDYNEQFF	TGTGCCAGCAGTGAAGACGGGACAGACTACAATGAGCAGTTCTTC
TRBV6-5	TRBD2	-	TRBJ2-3	CASSTGRVKDTQYF	TGTGCCAGCAGTACGGGGAGGGTTAAAGATACGCAGTATTTT
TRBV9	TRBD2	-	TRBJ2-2	CASSVTTSGNTGELFF	TGTGCCAGCAGCGTAACCACTAGCGGGAACACCGGGGAGCTGTTTTTT
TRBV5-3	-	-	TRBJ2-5	CARSLVGENRETQYF	TGTGCCAGAAGCTTGGTCGGGGAGAATCGAGAGACCCAGTACTTC
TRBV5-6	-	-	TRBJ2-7	CASSGGGKTYEQYF	TGTGCCAGCAGCGGAGGGGGTAAAACCTACGAGCAGTACTTC
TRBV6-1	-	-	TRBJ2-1	CASSAGLAHGGEQFF	TGTGCCAGCAGTGCAGGGCTAGCCCATGGAGGTGAGCAGTTCTTC
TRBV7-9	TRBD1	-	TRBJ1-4	CASSLTGGSVGEKLFF	TGTGCCAGCAGCTTGACAGGGGGATCGGTAGGGGAAAAACTGTTTTTT
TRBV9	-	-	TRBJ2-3	CASSVAGVSTDTQYF	TGTGCCAGCAGCGTAGCGGGTGTAAGCACAGATACGCAGTATTTT
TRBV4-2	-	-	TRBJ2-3	CASSQDTRGRVNTDTQYF	TGTGCCAGCAGCCAAGATACGCGGGGCCGTGTCAACACAGATACGCAGTATTTT
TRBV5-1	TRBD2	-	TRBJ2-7	CASSPGGRAGEQYF	TGCGCCAGCAGCCCAGGCGGGAGGGCCGGAGAGCAGTACTTC
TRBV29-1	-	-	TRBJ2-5	CSVGVQGGETQYF	TGCAGCGTTGGGGTGCAGGGTGGGGAGACCCAGTACTTC
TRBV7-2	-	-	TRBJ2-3	CASSPRGSTDTQYF	TGTGCCAGCAGCCCTAGGGGTAGCACAGATACGCAGTATTTT
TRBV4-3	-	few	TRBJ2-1	CASSQGGSYNEQFF	TGCGCCAGCAGCCAAGGGGGGAGCTACAATGAGCAGTTCTTC
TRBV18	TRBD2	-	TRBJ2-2	CASSSLAGAIGELFF	TGTGCCAGCTCGTCACTAGCGGGAGCCATCGGGGAGCTGTTTTTT
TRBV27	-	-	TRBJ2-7	CASSFSMGYEQYF	TGTGCCAGCAGTTTTTCGATGGGCTACGAGCAGTACTTC